One T cell receptor (beta chain) is described in this entry. Method: immunoSEQ multiplex PCR; TCRdb's copy keeps in-frame clones and lacks some. Of roughly 120,000 clones listed, about nine tenths were seen once; the top ten hold 7.8%. These data originate in a study of control samples from healthy donors and cancer patients. Germline CDR1 reads MDHEN; CDR2 reads SYDVKM. Trimming cost V 5 bases and J 4 bases, with 6 bases left between them. The length of the CDR3 is 12 residues. The chain has TRBV28 and TRBJ1-5; D not resolved. Material for sequencing was blood. The receptor comes from a woman aged 18-30 years in good health. CDR3 protein: CASSPINQPQHF. CDR3 coding DNA: TGTGCCAGCAGTCCTATAAATCAGCCCCAGCATTTT.